This TCR beta chain was recorded in a study of control samples from healthy donors and cancer patients (dated by TCRdb to the early 2020s). Points on this clone: Its binding antigen is unknown. It has no much larger one-base neighbor in the sample; base qualities were not kept.

CDR1 and CDR2 (SNHLY, FYNNEI) derive from the germline V gene. Counted from cysteine to phenylalanine, this CDR3 has 14 amino acids. The entry retains the CDR3 DNA only, 42 bases that are in frame from base 1. The library came from the immunoSEQ multiplex PCR assay. TCRdb mirrors the immuneACCESS table, restricted to in-frame sequences. Some clones are absent from its copies; in checked studies, under half trace to an unresolved V gene, and the reason for the others is unknown. The sample table contains around 150,000 clones; only one count was recorded for around 94% of them. Around 15% of the sample comes from the top ten.

The sample comprised PBMCs. The chain uses TRBV2 and TRBJ1-6, with no D gene named confidently. The clonotype was recovered from a man aged 60-69 years with colorectal cancer. CDR3 reads: CATRGLINNSPLHF. Here is the DNA: TGTGCGACTCGAGGGCTTATAAATAATTCACCCCTCCACTTT.